The source of this TCR beta chain is a study of blood T cell repertoires in COVID-19. In the study overall: Acute-phase and convalescent COVID-19 samples originated in the United States, Italy and Spain.

Method: immunoSEQ multiplex PCR; TCRdb's copy keeps in-frame clones and lacks some. The sample shows 350,000 to 400,000 clones, 90% of them seen only once. The CDR3 sequence is 14 residues long. The V end lost 2 bases, the J end lost 8 bases, and 13 bases lay between the germline ends. The germline CDR1 and CDR2 sequences are LNHDA and SQIVND (reference sequence). Sequenced sample: peripheral blood. The chain joins TRBV19 to TRBJ2-1; D call uncertain. This sequence was found in a man younger than 35 with active or convalescent COVID-19. The DNA of the CDR3 is TGTGCCAGTAGTATATCATCAACCACTGATGAGCAGTTCTTC. Its translation is CASSISSTTDEQFF.